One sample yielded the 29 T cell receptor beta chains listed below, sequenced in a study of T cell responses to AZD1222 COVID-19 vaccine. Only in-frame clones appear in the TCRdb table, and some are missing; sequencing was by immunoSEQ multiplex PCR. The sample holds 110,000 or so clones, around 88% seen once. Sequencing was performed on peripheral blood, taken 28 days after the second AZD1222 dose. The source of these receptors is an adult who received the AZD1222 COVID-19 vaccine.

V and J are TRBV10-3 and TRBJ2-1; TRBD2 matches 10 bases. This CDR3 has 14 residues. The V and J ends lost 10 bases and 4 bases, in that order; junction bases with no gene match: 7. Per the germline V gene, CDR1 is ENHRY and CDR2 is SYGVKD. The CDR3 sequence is CATQAGGQYNEQFF. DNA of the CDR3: TGTGCCACCCAAGCGGGGGGGCAATACAATGAGCAGTTCTTC.

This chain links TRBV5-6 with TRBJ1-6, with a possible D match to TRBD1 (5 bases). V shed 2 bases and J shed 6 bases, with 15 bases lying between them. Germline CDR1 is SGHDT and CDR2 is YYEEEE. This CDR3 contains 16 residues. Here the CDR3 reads CASSFGQGPLNSPLHF. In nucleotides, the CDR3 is TGTGCCAGCAGCTTTGGGCAGGGCCCTCTTAATTCACCCCTCCACTTT.

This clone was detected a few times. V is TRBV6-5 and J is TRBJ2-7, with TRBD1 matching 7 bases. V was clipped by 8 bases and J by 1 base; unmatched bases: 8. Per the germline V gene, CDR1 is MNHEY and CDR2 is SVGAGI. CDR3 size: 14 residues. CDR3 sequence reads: CASARDRASYEQYF. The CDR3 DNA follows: TGTGCCAGCGCCCGAGACAGGGCTTCCTACGAGCAGTACTTC.

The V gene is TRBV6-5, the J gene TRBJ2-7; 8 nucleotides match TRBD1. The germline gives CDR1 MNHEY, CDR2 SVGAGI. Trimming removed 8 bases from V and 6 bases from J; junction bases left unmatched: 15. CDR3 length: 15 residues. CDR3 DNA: TGTGCCAGCGTAATGAACAGGGGGGAATTTGGCGAGCAGTACTTC. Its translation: CASVMNRGEFGEQYF.

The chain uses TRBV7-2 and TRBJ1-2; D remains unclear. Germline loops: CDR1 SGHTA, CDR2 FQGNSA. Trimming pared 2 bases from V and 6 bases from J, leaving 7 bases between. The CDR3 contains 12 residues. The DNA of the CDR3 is TGTGCCAGCAGCTTATCGGGGAATGGCTACACCTTC. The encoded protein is CASSLSGNGYTF.

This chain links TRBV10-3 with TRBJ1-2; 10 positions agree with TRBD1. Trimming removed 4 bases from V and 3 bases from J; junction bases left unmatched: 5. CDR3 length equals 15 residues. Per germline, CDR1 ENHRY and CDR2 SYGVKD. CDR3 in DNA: TGTGCCATCAGTGGCGGGACAGGGGTGGACTATGGCTACACCTTC. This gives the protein CAISGGTGVDYGYTF.

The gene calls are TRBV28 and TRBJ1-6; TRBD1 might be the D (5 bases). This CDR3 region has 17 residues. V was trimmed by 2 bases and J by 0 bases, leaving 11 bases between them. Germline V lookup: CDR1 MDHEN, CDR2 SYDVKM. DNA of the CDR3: TGTGCCAGCAGTTTAGGGGCAGGGAGCTCCTATAATTCACCCCTCCACTTT. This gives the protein CASSLGAGSSYNSPLHF.

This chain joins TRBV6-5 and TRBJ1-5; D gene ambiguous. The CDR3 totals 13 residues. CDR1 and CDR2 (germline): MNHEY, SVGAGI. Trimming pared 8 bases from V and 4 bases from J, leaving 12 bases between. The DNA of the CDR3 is TGTGCCAGCTCATTACGGGGTAATCAGCCCCAGCATTTT. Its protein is CASSLRGNQPQHF.

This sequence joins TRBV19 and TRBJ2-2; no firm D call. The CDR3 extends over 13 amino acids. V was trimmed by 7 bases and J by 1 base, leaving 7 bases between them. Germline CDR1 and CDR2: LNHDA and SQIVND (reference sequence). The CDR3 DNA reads TGTGCCAGTACAGACCAGAACACCGGGGAGCTGTTTTTT. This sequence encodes CASTDQNTGELFF.

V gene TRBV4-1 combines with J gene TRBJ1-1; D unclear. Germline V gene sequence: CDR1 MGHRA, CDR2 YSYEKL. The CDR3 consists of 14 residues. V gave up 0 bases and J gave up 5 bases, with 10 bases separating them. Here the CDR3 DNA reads TGCGCCAGCAGCCAAGAGGGGTACGCGACTGAAGCTTTCTTT. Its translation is CASSQEGYATEAFF.

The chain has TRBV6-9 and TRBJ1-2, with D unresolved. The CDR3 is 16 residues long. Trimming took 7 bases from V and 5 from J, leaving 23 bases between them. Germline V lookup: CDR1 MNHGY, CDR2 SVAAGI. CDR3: CASTPERTADCYGYTF. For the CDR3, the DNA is TGTGCCAGCACCCCCGAACGGACGGCGGATTGTTATGGCTACACCTTC.

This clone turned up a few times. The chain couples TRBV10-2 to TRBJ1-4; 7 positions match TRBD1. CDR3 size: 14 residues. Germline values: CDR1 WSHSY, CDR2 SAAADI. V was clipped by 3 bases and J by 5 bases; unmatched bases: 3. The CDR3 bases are TGCGCCAGCAGTGATCAGGGGGGGAATGAAAAACTGTTTTTT. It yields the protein CASSDQGGNEKLFF.

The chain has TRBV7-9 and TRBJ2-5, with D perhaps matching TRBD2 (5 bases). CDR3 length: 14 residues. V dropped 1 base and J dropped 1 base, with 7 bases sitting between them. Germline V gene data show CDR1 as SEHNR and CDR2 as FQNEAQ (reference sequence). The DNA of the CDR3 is TGTGCCAGCAGCTTAGGTGGACTCCAAGAGACCCAGTACTTC. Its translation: CASSLGGLQETQYF.

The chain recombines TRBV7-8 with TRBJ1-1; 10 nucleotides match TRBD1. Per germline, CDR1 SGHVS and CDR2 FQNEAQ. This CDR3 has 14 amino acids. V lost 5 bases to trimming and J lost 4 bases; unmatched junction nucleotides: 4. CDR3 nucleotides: TGTGCCAGCAGCATGGACAGGGGGACCACTGAAGCTTTCTTT. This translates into CASSMDRGTTEAFF. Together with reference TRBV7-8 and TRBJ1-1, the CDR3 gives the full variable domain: GAGVSQSPRYKVAKRGQDVALRCDPISGHVSLFWYQQALGQGPEFLTYFQNEAQLDKSGLPSDRFFAERPEGSVSTLKIQRTQQEDSAVYLCASSMDRGTTEAFFGQGTRLTVV.

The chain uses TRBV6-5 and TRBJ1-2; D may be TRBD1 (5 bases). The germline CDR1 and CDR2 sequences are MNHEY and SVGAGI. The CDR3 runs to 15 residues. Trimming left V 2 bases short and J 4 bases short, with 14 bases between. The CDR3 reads CASSYTLQGTYGYTF. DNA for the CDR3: TGTGCCAGCAGTTACACCCTCCAGGGTACCTATGGCTACACCTTC.

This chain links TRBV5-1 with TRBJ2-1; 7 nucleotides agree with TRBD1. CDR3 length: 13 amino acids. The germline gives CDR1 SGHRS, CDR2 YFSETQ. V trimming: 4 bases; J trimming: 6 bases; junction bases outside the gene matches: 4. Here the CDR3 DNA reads TGCGCCAGCAGCCCCGGGACAGTCAATGAGCAGTTCTTC. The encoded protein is CASSPGTVNEQFF. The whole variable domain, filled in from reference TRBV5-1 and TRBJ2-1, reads KAGVTQTPRYLIKTRGQQVTLSCSPISGHRSVSWYQQTPGQGLQFLFEYFSETQRNKGNFPGRFSGRQFSNSRSEMNVSTLELGDSALYLCASSPGTVNEQFFGPGTRLTVL.

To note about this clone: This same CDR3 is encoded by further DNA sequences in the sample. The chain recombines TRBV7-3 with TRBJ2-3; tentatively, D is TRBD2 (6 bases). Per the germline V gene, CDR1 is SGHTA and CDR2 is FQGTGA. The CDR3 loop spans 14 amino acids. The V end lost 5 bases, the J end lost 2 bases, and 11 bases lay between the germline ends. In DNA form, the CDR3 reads TGTGCCAGCAGCCCAACTAGCTCCACAGATACGCAGTATTTT. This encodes CASSPTSSTDTQYF.

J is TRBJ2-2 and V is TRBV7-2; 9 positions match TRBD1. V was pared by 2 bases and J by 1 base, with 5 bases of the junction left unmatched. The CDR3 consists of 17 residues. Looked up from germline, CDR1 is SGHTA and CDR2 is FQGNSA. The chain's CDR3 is CASSLSWTGVNTGELFF. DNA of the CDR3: TGTGCCAGCAGCTTAAGTTGGACAGGGGTGAACACCGGGGAGCTGTTTTTT.

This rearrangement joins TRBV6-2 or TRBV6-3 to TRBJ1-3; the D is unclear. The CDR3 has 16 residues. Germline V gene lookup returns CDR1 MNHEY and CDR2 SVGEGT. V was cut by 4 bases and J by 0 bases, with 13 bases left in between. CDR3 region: CASSSGQLSSGNTIYF. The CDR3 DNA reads TGTGCCAGCAGTTCCGGGCAGTTGTCCTCTGGAAACACCATATATTTT.

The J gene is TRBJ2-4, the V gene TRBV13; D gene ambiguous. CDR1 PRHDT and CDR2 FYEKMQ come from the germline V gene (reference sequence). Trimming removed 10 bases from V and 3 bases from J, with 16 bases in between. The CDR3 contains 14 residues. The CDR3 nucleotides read TGTGCCACCACCCCCCCGGAAGTCAAAAACATTCAGTACTTC. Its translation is CATTPPEVKNIQYF. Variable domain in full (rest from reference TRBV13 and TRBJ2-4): AAGVIQSPRHLIKEKRETATLKCYPIPRHDTVYWYQQGPGQDPQFLISFYEKMQSDKGSIPDRFSAQQFSDYHSELNMSSLELGDSALYFCATTPPEVKNIQYFGAGTRLSVL.

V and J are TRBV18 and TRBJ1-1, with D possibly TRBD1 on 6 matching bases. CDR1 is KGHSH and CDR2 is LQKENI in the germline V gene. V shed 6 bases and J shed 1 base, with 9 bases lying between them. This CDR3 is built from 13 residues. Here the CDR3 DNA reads TGTGCCAGCTCGAACAGGGAGAACACTGAAGCTTTCTTT. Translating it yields CASSNRENTEAFF.

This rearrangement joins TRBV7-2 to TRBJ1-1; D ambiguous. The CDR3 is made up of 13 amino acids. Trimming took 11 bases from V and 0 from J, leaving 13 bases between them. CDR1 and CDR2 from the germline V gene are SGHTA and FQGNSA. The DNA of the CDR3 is TGTGCCTCTAACCCCTATTTGAACACTGAAGCTTTCTTT. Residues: CASNPYLNTEAFF.

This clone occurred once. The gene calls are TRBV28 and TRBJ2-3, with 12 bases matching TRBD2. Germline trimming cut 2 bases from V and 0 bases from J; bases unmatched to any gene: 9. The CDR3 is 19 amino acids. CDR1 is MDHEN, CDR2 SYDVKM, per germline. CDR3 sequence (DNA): TGTGCCAGCAGTTTAGTCCCTAGCGGGGGGGAGCTTAGCACAGATACGCAGTATTTT. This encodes CASSLVPSGGELSTDTQYF.

The chain's CDR3 is CASSIQGPRYEQFF. In DNA, the CDR3 is TGTGCCAGTAGTATCCAGGGACCCCGATATGAGCAGTTCTTC. This chain uses TRBV19 with TRBJ2-1; D tentatively reads TRBD1 or TRBD2 (5 bases each). Trimming removed 3 bases from V and 8 bases from J, with 14 bases in between. CDR1 and CDR2 (germline): LNHDA, SQIVND (reference sequence). This CDR3 region has 14 residues.

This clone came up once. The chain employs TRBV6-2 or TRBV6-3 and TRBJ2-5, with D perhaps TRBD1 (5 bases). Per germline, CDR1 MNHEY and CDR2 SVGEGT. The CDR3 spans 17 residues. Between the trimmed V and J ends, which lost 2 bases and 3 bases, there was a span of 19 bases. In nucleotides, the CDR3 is TGTGCCAGCAGTTACCTAATCGGGCAGGGTGATGAAGAGACCCAGTACTTC. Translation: CASSYLIGQGDEETQYF.

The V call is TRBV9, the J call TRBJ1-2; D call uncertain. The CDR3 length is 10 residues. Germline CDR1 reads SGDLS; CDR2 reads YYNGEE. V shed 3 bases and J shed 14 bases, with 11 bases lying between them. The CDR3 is CASSDRPTTF. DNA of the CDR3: TGTGCCAGCAGCGACCGGCCAACGACCTTC.

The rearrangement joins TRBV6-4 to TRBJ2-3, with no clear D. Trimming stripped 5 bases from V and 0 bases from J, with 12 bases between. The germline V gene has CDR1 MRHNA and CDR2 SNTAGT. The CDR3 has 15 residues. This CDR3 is CASSNQVTSTDTQYF. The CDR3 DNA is TGTGCCAGCAGTAACCAGGTCACTAGCACAGATACGCAGTATTTT.

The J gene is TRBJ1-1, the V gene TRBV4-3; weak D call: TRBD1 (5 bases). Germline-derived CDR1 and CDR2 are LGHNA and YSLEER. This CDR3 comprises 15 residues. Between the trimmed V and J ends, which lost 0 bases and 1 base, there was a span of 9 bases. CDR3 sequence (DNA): TGCGCCAGCAGCCAAGATCCGAGGGGGAACACTGAAGCTTTCTTT. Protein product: CASSQDPRGNTEAFF.

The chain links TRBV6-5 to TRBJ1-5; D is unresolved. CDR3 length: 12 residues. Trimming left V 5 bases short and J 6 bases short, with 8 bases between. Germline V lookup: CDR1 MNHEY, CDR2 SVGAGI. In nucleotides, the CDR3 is TGTGCCAGCAGTAAGGGTACTCAGCCCCAGCATTTT. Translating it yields CASSKGTQPQHF.